This T cell receptor beta chain was sequenced during a study of regulatory T cells in long-lasting Graves disease. Trimming removed 6 bases from V and 3 bases from J, with 21 bases in between. CDR3 size: 17 residues. The germline V gene has CDR1 SNHLY and CDR2 FYNNEI. TCR beta libraries were built with iRepertoire HTBI primers and Arm-PCR of CDR3 regions. TCRdb reprocessed the multiplex PCR reads via MiXCR and lists one record per CDR3 protein. The sample shows more than 350,000 distinct CDR3 sequences, around 14% of them seen only once. Only a few counts were recorded for this clonotype. The time point denotes: newly diagnosed GD, antithyroid drugs for less than 3 months. The TCR library was prepared using RNA isolated from PBMCs. These same data were also listed under a study on T cells in Graves' hyperthyroidism and ophthalmopathy. Per that study: Researchers found most expanded thyroid clonotypes above 0.001 in blood as well.

The sample was peripheral blood mononuclear cells (PBMCs), taken at new diagnosis, from a patient treated with antithyroid drugs. The genes are TRBV2 and TRBJ1-5, with D possibly being TRBD1 (5 bases). This receptor was obtained from a woman aged 25-40 years with Graves disease. The CDR3 DNA sequence: TGTGCCAGCAGGGGCGTCGAAATAGGCAGGGACAATCAGCCCCAGCATTTT. Amino acids: CASRGVEIGRDNQPQHF.